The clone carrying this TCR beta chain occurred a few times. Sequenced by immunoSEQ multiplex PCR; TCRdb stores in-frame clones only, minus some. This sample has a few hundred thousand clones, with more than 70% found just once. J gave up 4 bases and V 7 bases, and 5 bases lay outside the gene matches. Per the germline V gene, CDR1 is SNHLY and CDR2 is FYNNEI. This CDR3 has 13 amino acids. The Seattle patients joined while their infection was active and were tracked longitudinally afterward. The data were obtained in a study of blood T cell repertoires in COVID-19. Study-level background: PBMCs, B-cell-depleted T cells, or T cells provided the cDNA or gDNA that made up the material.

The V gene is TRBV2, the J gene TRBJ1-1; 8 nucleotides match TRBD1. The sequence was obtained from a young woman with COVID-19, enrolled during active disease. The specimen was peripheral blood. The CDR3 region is CASITGGFTEAFF. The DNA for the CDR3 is TGTGCCAGCATCACAGGGGGATTCACTGAAGCTTTCTTT.